The 9 T cell receptor beta chains given below trace back to one sample, sequenced in a study of cytomegalovirus exposure and HLA in healthy donors. Assay used: immunoSEQ multiplex PCR; TCRdb lists only in-frame clones, some missing. The repertoire includes about 220,000 clones, over 70% of them detected once, and around an eighth sits in the top ten. Material for sequencing was PBMCs. The source of these receptors is a woman aged 25 to 39 in good health and CMV-seropositive.

The genes are TRBV6-1 and TRBJ1-1; D may be TRBD1 (5 bases). The germline V and J ends were trimmed by 4 bases and 4 bases, with 10 bases remaining between them. Germline CDR1 is MNHNS and CDR2 is SASEGT. There are 13 residues in the CDR3. The DNA for the CDR3 is TGTGCCAGCAGTGGGCGGGGGATCACTGAAGCTTTCTTT. Protein: CASSGRGITEAFF.

The chain links TRBV30 to TRBJ1-1; 7 bases match TRBD1. The CDR3 extends over 14 amino acids. The ends lost 4 bases at V and 1 base at J; junction bases unmatched: 6. Germline V gene sequence: CDR1 GTSNPN, CDR2 SVGIG (reference sequence). The CDR3 loop reads CAWKIQGGNTEAFF. As DNA, the CDR3 is TGTGCCTGGAAAATTCAGGGGGGGAACACTGAAGCTTTCTTT.

The chain combines TRBV30 with TRBJ2-1; D is unclear. Germline loops: CDR1 GTSNPN, CDR2 SVGIG (reference sequence). The CDR3 runs 15 residues. Deletions cut 0 bases from V and 8 bases from J, with 17 bases between. CDR3 DNA sequence: TGTGCCTGGAGTGTATCTACGGACGATCGGGATGAGCAGTTCTTC. It encodes CAWSVSTDDRDEQFF.

The J gene is TRBJ2-5, the V gene TRBV11-2; 7 positions match TRBD1. The CDR3 has 15 residues. J was trimmed by 5 bases and V by 4 bases; bases with no gene match: 10. Germline assignment: CDR1 SGHAT and CDR2 FQNNGV. The CDR3 sequence: CASSSQGQRDETQYF. CDR3 bases: TGTGCCAGCAGCTCACAGGGGCAGAGGGACGAGACCCAGTACTTC.

Only a few counts were recorded for this clone. The V gene is TRBV7-3, the J gene TRBJ2-2; D remains unclear. The ends were cut back, 1 base at V and 9 bases at J, with 18 bases in the middle. Germline values: CDR1 SGHTA, CDR2 FQGTGA. The CDR3 is 16 residues long. CDR3 bases: TGTGCCAGCAGCTTAAGTTTTTCTTACGAACACCGGGAGCTGTTTTTT. Protein product: CASSLSFSYEHRELFF.

The V call is TRBV29-1, the J call TRBJ1-1; 7 nucleotides match TRBD1. With V trimmed by 5 bases and J by 4 bases, 7 bases remained unmatched. Germline V gene lookup returns CDR1 SQVTM and CDR2 ANQGSEA. CDR3 length equals 13 residues. CDR3 nucleotides: TGCAGCGTTCTAGGGGGCTATTTCACTGAAGCTTTCTTT. Protein sequence: CSVLGGYFTEAFF.

The chain combines TRBV27 with TRBJ2-5; D is possibly TRBD1 (5 bases). This CDR3 spans 13 amino acids. Germline V gives CDR1 MNHEY, CDR2 SMNVEV (reference sequence). V was cut by 7 bases and J by 6 bases, with 15 bases left in between. DNA for the CDR3: TGTGCCAGCACCGCAGGGTTTGGCAAGACCCAGTACTTC. Its translation is CASTAGFGKTQYF.

The rearrangement uses TRBV6-5 and TRBJ1-3; D is unclear. The V end was cut by 0 bases, the J end by 4 bases, with 13 bases between. This CDR3 is built from 16 residues. From germline, CDR1 is MNHEY and CDR2 SVGAGI. The CDR3 region has the DNA TGTGCCAGCAGTTACTCACCCCCGGGCCGGGGAAACACCATATATTTT. Its protein is CASSYSPPGRGNTIYF.

V gene TRBV30 combines with J gene TRBJ2-1; 8 nucleotides align to TRBD2. Germline values: CDR1 GTSNPN, CDR2 SVGIG (reference sequence). The V segment lost 8 bases and the J segment 7 bases; nucleotides outside the gene matches: 10. The CDR3 totals 13 residues. In DNA form, the CDR3 reads TGTGCCGGGTATAGCGGGACCGGTAATGAGCAGTTCTTC. This gives the protein CAGYSGTGNEQFF.